The rows below give T cell receptor beta chains drawn from one sample of a study of breast tumors, draining lymph nodes, adjacent tissues. TCRdb analysed the multiplex PCR reads with MiXCR anew, one entry per CDR3 protein. This sample yields approximately 230,000 distinct CDR3 sequences, of which approximately 36% are seen a single time; over 3.5% belongs to the top ten. Sequencing was done on a sample of axillary lymph node tissue. The source is a female donor with breast cancer. Some clones in this sample may be carry-over from other donors' samples. Both conserved end residues are part of each CDR3. The D gene is left open where the match is weak. Size tells how often a clone was seen (once, few, many) or the class of an expanded clone, and some rows leave it out.

D: NA
V: TRBV15
size: NA
J: TRBJ1-2
CDR3: CATSPRVGYGYTF
DNA: TGTGCCACCAGCCCTCGAGTAGGCTATGGCTACACCTTC

D: NA
V: TRBV20-1
size: NA
J: TRBJ1-2
CDR3: CSAGAGAGGYTF
DNA: TGCAGTGCTGGTGCGGGGGCAGGTGGCTACACCTTC

D: NA
V: TRBV10-3
size: NA
J: TRBJ1-3
CDR3: CAVRTDYTIYF
DNA: TGTGCCGTCAGGACGGACTACACCATATATTTT

D: NA
V: TRBV2
size: many
J: TRBJ2-2
CDR3: CASTLSLSTGELFF
DNA: TGTGCCAGCACCCTATCGTTGAGTACCGGGGAGCTGTTTTTT

D: TRBD1
V: TRBV7-3
size: many
J: TRBJ2-2
CDR3: CASRRTGGANTGELFF
DNA: TGTGCCAGCAGACGAACAGGGGGCGCGAACACCGGGGAGCTGTTTTTT

D: TRBD2
V: TRBV6-1
size: NA
J: TRBJ2-3
CDR3: CASSSRRGGTDTQYF
DNA: TGTGCCAGCAGTTCAAGGCGGGGGGGCACAGATACGCAGTATTTT

D: TRBD2
V: TRBV6-6
size: many
J: TRBJ2-7
CDR3: CASSPSTGGSFGQYF
DNA: TGTGCCAGCAGTCCGTCGACGGGAGGGTCTTTCGGGCAGTACTTC

D: NA
V: TRBV10-3
size: many
J: TRBJ1-4
CDR3: CAISEQQNEKLFF
DNA: TGTGCCATCAGTGAACAGCAAAATGAAAAACTGTTTTTT

D: TRBD1
V: TRBV10-2
size: many
J: TRBJ2-5
CDR3: CASNPDDRAGETQYF
DNA: TGCGCCAGCAACCCAGACGACAGGGCCGGGGAGACCCAGTACTTC

D: NA
V: TRBV11-2
size: NA
J: TRBJ2-1
CDR3: CASSYGLAAGFYNEQFF
DNA: TGTGCCAGCAGCTACGGTTTAGCGGCGGGATTCTACAATGAGCAGTTCTTC

D: NA
V: TRBV19
size: many
J: TRBJ2-5
CDR3: CASSIDRGGETQYF
DNA: TGTGCCAGTAGTATAGATAGGGGGGGAGAGACCCAGTACTTC

D: TRBD1
V: TRBV2
size: many
J: TRBJ2-3
CDR3: CASSRQGASTDTQYF
DNA: TGTGCCAGCAGTAGACAGGGGGCCTCAACAGATACGCAGTATTTT

D: NA
V: TRBV20-1
size: few
J: TRBJ2-2
CDR3: CSARTGLLPTTGELFF
DNA: TGCAGTGCTAGAACCGGACTGTTGCCGACCACCGGGGAGCTGTTTTTT

D: NA
V: TRBV7-3
size: once
J: TRBJ1-3
CDR3: CASSFSGFPGNTIYF
DNA: TGTGCCAGCAGTTTTTCAGGATTCCCTGGAAACACCATATATTTT

D: TRBD1
V: TRBV2
size: many
J: TRBJ1-5
CDR3: CASSARQGFQPQHF
DNA: TGTGCCAGCAGCGCCAGACAGGGGTTTCAGCCCCAGCATTTT

D: NA
V: TRBV20-1
size: many
J: TRBJ2-1
CDR3: CSASSRGRSYNEQFF
DNA: TGCAGTGCTAGTTCCAGGGGACGCTCCTACAATGAGCAGTTCTTC

D: TRBD1
V: TRBV10-3
size: NA
J: TRBJ1-4
CDR3: CATEDREEEKLFF
DNA: TGTGCCACCGAGGACAGGGAGGAAGAAAAACTGTTTTTT

D: TRBD2
V: TRBV6-6
size: NA
J: TRBJ2-1
CDR3: CASSHSSGVYNEQFF
DNA: TGTGCCAGCAGTCACTCTAGCGGGGTTTACAATGAGCAGTTCTTC

D: NA
V: TRBV5-1
size: many
J: TRBJ1-2
CDR3: CASSLDTDYGYTF
DNA: TGCGCCAGCAGCTTGGACACTGACTATGGCTACACCTTC

D: TRBD1
V: TRBV7-2
size: many
J: TRBJ1-5
CDR3: CASSLQGAMDQPQHF
DNA: TGTGCCAGCAGCTTACAGGGGGCGATGGATCAGCCCCAGCATTTT

D: TRBD1
V: TRBV7-9
size: many
J: TRBJ1-3
CDR3: CASSSGQGDTIYF
DNA: TGTGCCAGCAGCTCGGGACAGGGGGACACCATATATTTT

D: TRBD2
V: TRBV20-1
size: NA
J: TRBJ2-7
CDR3: CSARRSGSSSEQYF
DNA: TGCAGTGCTAGGCGTAGCGGGAGCTCCTCCGAGCAGTACTTC

D: NA
V: TRBV7-7
size: NA
J: TRBJ2-5
CDR3: CASALGGARQETQYF
DNA: TGTGCTAGCGCCCTAGGGGGGGCCCGCCAAGAGACCCAGTACTTC

D: NA
V: TRBV6-1
size: many
J: TRBJ1-6
CDR3: CASSDQAGRLNSPLHF
DNA: TGTGCCAGCAGTGACCAGGCGGGACGTCTAAATTCACCCCTCCACTTT

D: TRBD2
V: TRBV15
size: few
J: TRBJ2-1
CDR3: CAPGLASYNEQFF
DNA: TGTGCCCCCGGACTAGCCTCCTACAATGAGCAGTTCTTC

D: NA
V: TRBV27
size: few
J: TRBJ1-2
CDR3: CASRSDSTAYGYTF
DNA: TGTGCCAGCAGATCGGACAGCACTGCGTATGGCTACACCTTC